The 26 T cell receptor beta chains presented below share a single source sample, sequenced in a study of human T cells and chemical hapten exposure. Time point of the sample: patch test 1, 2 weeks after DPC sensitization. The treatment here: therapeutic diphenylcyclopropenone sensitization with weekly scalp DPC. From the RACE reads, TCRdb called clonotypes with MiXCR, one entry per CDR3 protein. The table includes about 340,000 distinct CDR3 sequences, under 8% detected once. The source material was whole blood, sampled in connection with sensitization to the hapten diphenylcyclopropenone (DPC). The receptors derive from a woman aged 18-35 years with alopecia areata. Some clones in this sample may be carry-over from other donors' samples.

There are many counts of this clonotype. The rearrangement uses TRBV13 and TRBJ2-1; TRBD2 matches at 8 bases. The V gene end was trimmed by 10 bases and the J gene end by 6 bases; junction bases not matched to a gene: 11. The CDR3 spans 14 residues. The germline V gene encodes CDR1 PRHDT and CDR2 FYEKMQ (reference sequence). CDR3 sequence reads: CATLLLSGGNEQFF. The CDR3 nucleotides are TGTGCCACCCTCCTCCTAAGCGGGGGCAATGAGCAGTTCTTC.

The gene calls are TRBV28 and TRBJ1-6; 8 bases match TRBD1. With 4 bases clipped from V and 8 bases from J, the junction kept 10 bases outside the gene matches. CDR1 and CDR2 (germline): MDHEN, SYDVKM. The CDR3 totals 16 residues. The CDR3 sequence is CASSSLGQGWDSPLHF. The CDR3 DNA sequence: TGTGCCAGCAGTTCCCTTGGACAGGGATGGGATTCACCCCTCCACTTT.

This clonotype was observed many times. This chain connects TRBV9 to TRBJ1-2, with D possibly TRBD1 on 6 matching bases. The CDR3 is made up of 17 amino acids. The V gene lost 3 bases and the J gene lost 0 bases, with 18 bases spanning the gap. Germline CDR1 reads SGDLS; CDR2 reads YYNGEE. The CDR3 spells CASSATGTGNPNYGYTF. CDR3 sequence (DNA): TGTGCCAGCAGCGCTACAGGGACCGGTAATCCTAACTATGGCTACACCTTC. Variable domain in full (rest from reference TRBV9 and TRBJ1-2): DSGVTQTPKHLITATGQRVTLRCSPRSGDLSVYWYQQSLDQGLQFLIQYYNGEERAKGNILERFSAQQFPDLHSELNLSSLELGDSALYFCASSATGTGNPNYGYTFGSGTRLTVV.

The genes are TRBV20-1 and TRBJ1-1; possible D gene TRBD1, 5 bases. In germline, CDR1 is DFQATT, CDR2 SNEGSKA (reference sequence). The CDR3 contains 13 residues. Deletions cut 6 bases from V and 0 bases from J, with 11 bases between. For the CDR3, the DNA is TGCAGTGCGATAGGACATTTGAACACTGAAGCTTTCTTT. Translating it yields CSAIGHLNTEAFF.

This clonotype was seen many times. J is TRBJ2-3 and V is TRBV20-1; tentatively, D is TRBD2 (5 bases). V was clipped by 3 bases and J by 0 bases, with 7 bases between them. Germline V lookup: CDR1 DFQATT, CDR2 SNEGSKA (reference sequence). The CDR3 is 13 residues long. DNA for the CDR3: TGCAGTGCTAGTTCGGGAAGCACAGATACGCAGTATTTT. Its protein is CSASSGSTDTQYF.

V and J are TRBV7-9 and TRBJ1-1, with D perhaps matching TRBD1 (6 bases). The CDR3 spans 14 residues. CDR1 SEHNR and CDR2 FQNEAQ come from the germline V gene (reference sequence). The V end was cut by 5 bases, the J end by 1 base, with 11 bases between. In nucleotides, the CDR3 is TGTGCCAGCAGCCTACCCAGGGGGAACACTGAAGCTTTCTTT. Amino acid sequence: CASSLPRGNTEAFF.

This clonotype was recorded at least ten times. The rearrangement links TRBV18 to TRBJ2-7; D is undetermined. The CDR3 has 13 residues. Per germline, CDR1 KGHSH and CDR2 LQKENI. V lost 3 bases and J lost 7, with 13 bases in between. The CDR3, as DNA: TGTGCCAGCTCACCTGCCGCCGTTGGAGAGCAGTACTTC. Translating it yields CASSPAAVGEQYF.

The CDR3 coding sequence is TGTGCCAGCTCACCAAAAACCCTCGGGGAGCTGTTTTTT. It yields the protein CASSPKTLGELFF. The rearrangement joins TRBV18 to TRBJ2-2; D unclear. CDR1 KGHSH and CDR2 LQKENI come from the germline V gene. Trimming cost V 2 bases and J 7 bases, with 8 bases left between them. The CDR3 contains 13 residues.

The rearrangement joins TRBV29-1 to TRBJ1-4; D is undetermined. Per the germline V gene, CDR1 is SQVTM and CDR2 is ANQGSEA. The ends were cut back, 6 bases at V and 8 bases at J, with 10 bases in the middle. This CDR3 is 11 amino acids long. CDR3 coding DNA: TGCAGCGTCCCAGACGGGGAAAAACTGTTTTTT. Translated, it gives CSVPDGEKLFF.

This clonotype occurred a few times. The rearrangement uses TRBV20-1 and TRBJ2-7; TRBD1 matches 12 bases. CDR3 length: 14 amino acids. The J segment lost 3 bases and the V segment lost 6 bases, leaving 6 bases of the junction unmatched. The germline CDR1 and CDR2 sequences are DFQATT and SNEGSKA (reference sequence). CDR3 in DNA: TGCAGTGCGGCCGGGACAGGGGGCTTCTACGAGCAGTACTTC. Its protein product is CSAAGTGGFYEQYF.

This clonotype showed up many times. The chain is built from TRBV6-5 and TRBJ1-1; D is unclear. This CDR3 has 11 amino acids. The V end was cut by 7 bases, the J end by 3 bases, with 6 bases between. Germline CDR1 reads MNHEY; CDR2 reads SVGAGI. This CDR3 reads CASKLDTEAFF. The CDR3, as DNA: TGTGCCAGCAAATTAGACACTGAAGCTTTCTTT.

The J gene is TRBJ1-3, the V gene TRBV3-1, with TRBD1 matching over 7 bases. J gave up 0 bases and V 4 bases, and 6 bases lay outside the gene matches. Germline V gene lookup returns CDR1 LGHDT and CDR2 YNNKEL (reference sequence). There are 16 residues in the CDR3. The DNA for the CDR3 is TGTGCCAGCAGCCGCGCAGGGGGAATCTCTGGAAACACCATATATTTT. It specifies CASSRAGGISGNTIYF.

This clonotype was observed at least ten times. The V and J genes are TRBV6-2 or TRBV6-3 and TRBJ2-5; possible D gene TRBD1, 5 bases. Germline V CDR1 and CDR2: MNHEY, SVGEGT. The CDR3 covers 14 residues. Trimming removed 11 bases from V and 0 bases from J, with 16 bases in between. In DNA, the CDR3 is TGTGCCCTAAGGCAGGACACGTACCAAGAGACCCAGTACTTC. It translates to CALRQDTYQETQYF.

DNA of the CDR3: TGCGCCAGCAGCCAGGTGGGGCTAGCAGGGAGCTCCACTAGCACAGATACGCAGTATTTT. Translation gives CASSQVGLAGSSTSTDTQYF. The V and J genes are TRBV4-3 and TRBJ2-3; D could derive from TRBD1 or TRBD2 (5 bases each). Germline CDR1 LGHNA, CDR2 YSLEER. V was trimmed by 3 bases and J by 0 bases, leaving 25 bases between them. The CDR3 covers 20 residues.

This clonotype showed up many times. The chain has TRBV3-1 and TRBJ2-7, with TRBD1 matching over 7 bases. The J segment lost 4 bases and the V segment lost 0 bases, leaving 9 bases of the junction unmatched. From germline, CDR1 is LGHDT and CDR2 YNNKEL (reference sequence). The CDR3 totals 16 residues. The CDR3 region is CASSQDMWPGGYEQYF. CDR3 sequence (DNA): TGTGCCAGCAGCCAAGATATGTGGCCAGGGGGTTACGAGCAGTACTTC.

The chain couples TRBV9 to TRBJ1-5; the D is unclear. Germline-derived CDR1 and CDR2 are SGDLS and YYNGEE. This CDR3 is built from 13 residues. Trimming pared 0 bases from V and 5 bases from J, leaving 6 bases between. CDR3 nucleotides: TGTGCCAGCAGCGTAGCCGGAGATCAGCCCCAGCATTTT. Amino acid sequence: CASSVAGDQPQHF.

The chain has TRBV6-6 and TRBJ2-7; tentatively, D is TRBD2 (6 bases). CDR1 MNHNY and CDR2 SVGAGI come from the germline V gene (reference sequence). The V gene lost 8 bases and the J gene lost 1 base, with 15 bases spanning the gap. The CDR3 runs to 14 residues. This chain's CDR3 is CASAKGGSSYEQYF. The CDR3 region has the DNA TGTGCCAGCGCTAAGGGAGGCAGTTCCTACGAGCAGTACTTC.

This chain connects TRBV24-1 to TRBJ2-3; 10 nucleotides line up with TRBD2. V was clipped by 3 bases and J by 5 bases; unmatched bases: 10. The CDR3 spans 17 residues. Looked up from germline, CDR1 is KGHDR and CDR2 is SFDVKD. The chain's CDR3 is CATSDPVGSGGEDTQYF. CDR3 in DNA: TGTGCCACCAGTGATCCGGTGGGGAGCGGGGGGGAAGATACGCAGTATTTT.

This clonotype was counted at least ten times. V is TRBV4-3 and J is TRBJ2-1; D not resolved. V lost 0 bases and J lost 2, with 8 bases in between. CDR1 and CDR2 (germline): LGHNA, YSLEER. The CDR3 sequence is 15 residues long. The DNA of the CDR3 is TGCGCCAGCAGCCAAGATGGCAGAGCCTACAATGAGCAGTTCTTC. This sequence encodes CASSQDGRAYNEQFF.

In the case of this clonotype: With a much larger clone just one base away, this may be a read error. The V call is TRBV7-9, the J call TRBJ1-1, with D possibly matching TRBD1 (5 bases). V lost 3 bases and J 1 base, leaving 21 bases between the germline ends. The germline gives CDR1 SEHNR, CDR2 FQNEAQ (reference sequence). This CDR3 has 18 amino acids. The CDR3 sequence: CASSFQGRERGTNTEAFF. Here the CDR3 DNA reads TGTGCCAGCAGCTTCCAGGGACGGGAAAGAGGAACGAACACTGAAGCTTTCTTT. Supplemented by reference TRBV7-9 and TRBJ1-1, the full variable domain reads DTGVSQNPRHKITKRGQNVTFRCDPISEHNRLYWYRQTLGQGPEFLTYFQNEAQLEKSRLLSDRFSAERPKGSFSTLEIQRTEQGDSAMYLCASSFQGRERGTNTEAFFGQGTRLTVV.

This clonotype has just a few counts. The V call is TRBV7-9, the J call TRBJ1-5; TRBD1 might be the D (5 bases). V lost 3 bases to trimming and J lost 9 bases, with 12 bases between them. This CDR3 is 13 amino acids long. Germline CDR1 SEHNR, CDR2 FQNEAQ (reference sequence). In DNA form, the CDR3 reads TGTGCCAGCAGCTTGGGGGAGGGTCGGCCCCAGCATTTT. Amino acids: CASSLGEGRPQHF.

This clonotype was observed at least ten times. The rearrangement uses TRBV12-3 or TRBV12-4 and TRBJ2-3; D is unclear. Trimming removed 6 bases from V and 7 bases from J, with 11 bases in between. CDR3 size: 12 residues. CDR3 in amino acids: CASRPSLNTQYF. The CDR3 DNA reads TGTGCCAGCAGGCCTTCCTTGAATACGCAGTATTTT.

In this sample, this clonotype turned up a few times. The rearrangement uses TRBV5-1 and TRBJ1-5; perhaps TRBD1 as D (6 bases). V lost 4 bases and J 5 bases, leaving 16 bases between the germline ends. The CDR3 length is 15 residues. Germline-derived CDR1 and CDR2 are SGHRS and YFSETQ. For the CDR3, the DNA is TGCGCCAGCAGCACCTCAGGGGAGGCATATCAGCCCCAGCATTTT. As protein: CASSTSGEAYQPQHF.

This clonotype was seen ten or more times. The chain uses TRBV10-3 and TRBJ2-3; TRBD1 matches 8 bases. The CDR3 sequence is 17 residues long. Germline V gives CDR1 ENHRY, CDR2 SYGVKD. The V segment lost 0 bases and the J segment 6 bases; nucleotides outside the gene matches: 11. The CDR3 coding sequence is TGTGCCATCAGTGAGTCGGGGAGACAGGGGATGACCGATACGCAGTATTTT. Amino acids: CAISESGRQGMTDTQYF.

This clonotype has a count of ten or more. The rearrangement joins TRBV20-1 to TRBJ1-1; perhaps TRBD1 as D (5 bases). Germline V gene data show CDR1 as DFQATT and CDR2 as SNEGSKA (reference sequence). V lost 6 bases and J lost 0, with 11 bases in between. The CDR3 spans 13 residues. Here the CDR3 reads CSARDGLNTEAFF. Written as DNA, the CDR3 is TGCAGTGCAAGGGACGGTTTGAACACTGAAGCTTTCTTT.

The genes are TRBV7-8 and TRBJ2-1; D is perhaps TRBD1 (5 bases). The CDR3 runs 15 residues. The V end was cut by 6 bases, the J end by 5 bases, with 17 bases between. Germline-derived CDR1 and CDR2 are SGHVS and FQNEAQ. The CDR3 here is CASSQQENLNNEQFF. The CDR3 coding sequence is TGTGCCAGCAGTCAACAGGAGAATCTAAACAATGAGCAGTTCTTC.